A single sample is the source of the 11 T cell receptor beta chains below, sequenced in a study of CD8 T cells in ankylosing spondylitis. TCRdb processed the 5' RACE reads anew with MiXCR; each CDR3 protein has one entry. Among 300,000 to 400,000 distinct CDR3 sequences, 20% were seen once, and the ten largest hold about 12%. The specimen sequenced was blood, either unsorted or a sorted T cell fraction (not recorded which). All receptors come from a male donor with ankylosing spondylitis or in good health (not recorded which).

This clonotype was recorded a few times. The V and J genes are TRBV5-1 and TRBJ2-3, with 10 bases aligning to TRBD2. V lost 1 base, J lost 7 bases, and 9 bases stayed unmatched. This CDR3 region has 16 residues. CDR1 is SGHRS, CDR2 YFSETQ, per germline. CDR3 sequence (DNA): TGCGCCAGCAGCTTGATGTACGGGACTAGCGTAAATACGCAGTATTTT. It is translated as CASSLMYGTSVNTQYF.

The rearrangement links TRBV12-3 or TRBV12-4 to TRBJ2-3; a possible D gene is TRBD2 (5 bases). The CDR3 runs to 15 residues. V was shortened by 4 bases and J by 5 bases, with 16 bases between the two germline ends. As DNA, the CDR3 is TGTGCCAGCAGTTCCCGCTTAGCGCCATTAGATACGCAGTATTTT. Translated, it gives CASSSRLAPLDTQYF.

The chain recombines TRBV2 with TRBJ2-5, with D perhaps assigned TRBD1 or TRBD2 (5 bases each). V lost 6 bases and J lost 10, with 27 bases in between. Looked up from germline, CDR1 is SNHLY and CDR2 is FYNNEI. The CDR3 runs 16 residues. The CDR3: CASSLPPGTPGVGQYF. The DNA of the CDR3 is TGTGCCAGCAGCCTGCCCCCGGGGACGCCCGGGGTTGGCCAGTACTTC.

This chain joins TRBV20-1 and TRBJ1-1; D is possibly TRBD1 (6 bases). CDR3 length: 15 amino acids. V shed 5 bases and J shed 1 base, with 17 bases lying between them. The germline CDR1 and CDR2 sequences are DFQATT and SNEGSKA (reference sequence). The CDR3 region has the DNA TGCAGTGCTCACCACCCGGACAGTCCGAACACTGAAGCTTTCTTT. Its translation: CSAHHPDSPNTEAFF.

This clonotype was detected ten times or more. The chain is built from TRBV28 and TRBJ2-7; weak D call: TRBD1 (6 bases). CDR3 length equals 16 residues. V lost 5 bases and J lost 6, with 23 bases in between. Germline loops: CDR1 MDHEN, CDR2 SYDVKM. The DNA for the CDR3 is TGTGCCAGCAGTCCGACGTTGGGGGCGAGGGCGGGCGAGCAGTACTTC. Translation: CASSPTLGARAGEQYF.

The CDR3 loop is CASSSRDRATEQYF. CDR3 bases: TGCGCCAGCAGCTCCCGGGACAGAGCTACCGAGCAGTACTTC. The V call is TRBV4-1, the J call TRBJ2-7; 7 bases are shared with TRBD1. Germline lookup yields CDR1 MGHRA and CDR2 YSYEKL. The ends lost 5 bases at V and 6 bases at J; junction bases unmatched: 10. The CDR3 totals 14 residues.

The rearrangement uses TRBV9 and TRBJ1-6; 8 nucleotides match TRBD1. The length of the CDR3 is 17 residues. The germline V gene encodes CDR1 SGDLS and CDR2 YYNGEE. The ends lost 0 bases at V and 2 bases at J; junction bases unmatched: 4. Here the CDR3 reads CASSVAPGGTYNSPLHF. CDR3 coding DNA: TGTGCCAGCAGCGTAGCTCCAGGGGGCACCTATAATTCACCCCTCCACTTT.

The chain carries TRBV19 and TRBJ2-1; D gene unclear. Trimming took 8 bases from V and 11 from J, leaving 16 bases between them. Germline CDR1 reads LNHDA; CDR2 reads SQIVND (reference sequence). The CDR3 covers 12 residues. The CDR3: CASSYGPPKQFF. Here the CDR3 DNA reads TGTGCCAGTTCCTACGGACCCCCGAAGCAGTTCTTC.

This chain joins TRBV12-3 or TRBV12-4 and TRBJ1-2; D is unresolved. V was cut by 4 bases and J by 2 bases, with 17 bases left in between. The CDR3 runs to 16 residues. The CDR3 sequence: CASSWVLGAPNYGYTF. CDR3 bases: TGTGCCAGCAGTTGGGTCTTGGGCGCGCCGAACTATGGCTACACCTTC.

V gene TRBV6-5 combines with J gene TRBJ2-1; the match to TRBD2 covers 9 bases. The J segment lost 4 bases and the V segment lost 2 bases, leaving 12 bases of the junction unmatched. Looked up from germline, CDR1 is MNHEY and CDR2 is SVGAGI. CDR3 length: 18 amino acids. The CDR3 DNA follows: TGTGCCAGCAGTTACCTGGATGTGGGGCGGGGGGGGTACAATGAGCAGTTCTTC. Translated, it gives CASSYLDVGRGGYNEQFF.

This rearrangement joins TRBV12-3 or TRBV12-4 to TRBJ2-2; D uncertain. V lost 1 base and J 6 bases, leaving 9 bases between the germline ends. The CDR3 length is 14 residues. For the CDR3, the DNA is TGTGCCAGCAGTTTAGGCGGCAGCCCCGGGGAGCTGTTTTTT. Amino acids: CASSLGGSPGELFF.